This T cell receptor (beta chain) was identified in a study of OX40 agonist ivuxolimab in advanced cancers. Study in general: Ivuxolimab, an agonist antibody against OX40 (CD134), was given to patients. Patients were treated with intravenous ivuxolimab, dosed at 0.01 to 10 mg/kg and infused every 2 weeks.

Broader study findings: Expanded clones tended on average to be more numerous among CD8+ T cells than CD4+. Among the lowest peripheral clonal expansion occurred in 0.1-3.0 mg/kg partial responders.

Method: immunoSEQ multiplex PCR; TCRdb's copy keeps in-frame clones and lacks some. The table records 90,000 or so clones, about 86% of them present only once. This clone was counted once. Its specificity is not known. The specimen was CD4+ or CD8+ T cells sorted from blood, collected in a trial of the OX40 agonist ivuxolimab. The sequence was collected from an adult with an advanced solid tumor such as melanoma, head and neck, liver or kidney cancer.

The CDR3 reads CASSQQIGGVRTDTQYF. Written as DNA, the CDR3 is TGCGCCAGCAGCCAACAGATAGGGGGGGTGCGCACAGATACGCAGTATTTT. This chain uses TRBV4-1 with TRBJ2-3, with D possibly matching TRBD2 (7 bases). Per germline, CDR1 MGHRA and CDR2 YSYEKL. Trimming pared 2 bases from V and 1 base from J, leaving 16 bases between. The CDR3 runs to 17 residues.